The 22 T cell receptor beta chains below all came from one sample that was sequenced in a study of shared clonotypes between healthy human individuals. Assay: immunoSEQ multiplex PCR; the TCRdb copy retains only in-frame clones and omits some. The sample records roughly 760,000 clones, 74% being singletons. Input material: memory CD4+ T cells sorted from blood. Indicated subset: CD45RA-negative fraction. The source is a woman in her 30s in good health.

CDR3: CASSYHGAALADTQYF. CDR3 sequence (DNA): TGTGCCAGCAGTTACCACGGAGCGGCCCTAGCAGATACGCAGTATTTT. V is TRBV6-5 and J is TRBJ2-3; a possible D gene is TRBD2 (5 bases). Germline CDR1 is MNHEY and CDR2 is SVGAGI. The CDR3 covers 16 residues. V was pared by 2 bases and J by 4 bases, with 16 bases between.

The J gene is TRBJ2-3, the V gene TRBV27; either TRBD1 or TRBD2 may supply D (5 bases each). This CDR3 is 18 amino acids long. V was trimmed by 0 bases and J by 5 bases, leaving 21 bases between them. Per the germline V gene, CDR1 is MNHEY and CDR2 is SMNVEV (reference sequence). CDR3 bases: TGTGCCAGCAGTTTATCGCTGATGGCGGAACCTGGGGGAGATACGCAGTATTTT. It translates to CASSLSLMAEPGGDTQYF.

J is TRBJ2-4 and V is TRBV5-4; the match to TRBD2 covers 8 bases. J lost 3 bases, V lost 4 bases, and 9 bases had no gene match. This CDR3 comprises 16 residues. Germline assignment: CDR1 SGHNT and CDR2 YYREEE (reference sequence). CDR3 bases: TGTGCCAGCAGCCCTGACCGGGAGGGGTACAAAAACATTCAGTACTTC. Translating it yields CASSPDREGYKNIQYF.

This clone was seen once. The chain is built from TRBV7-6 and TRBJ2-7, with TRBD2 matching 10 bases. J was trimmed by 6 bases and V by 1 base; bases with no gene match: 9. The germline V gene encodes CDR1 SGHVS and CDR2 FNYEAQ. This CDR3 region has 16 residues. CDR3 in DNA: TGTGCCAGCAGCTTAGGTCTAGCGGGAGTCGCTTCCGAGCAGTACTTC. It is translated as CASSLGLAGVASEQYF.

The chain carries TRBV10-3 and TRBJ2-3; 14 nucleotides align to TRBD2. CDR1 ENHRY and CDR2 SYGVKD come from the germline V gene. The V gene end was trimmed by 3 bases and the J gene end by 6 bases; junction bases not matched to a gene: 5. There are 16 residues in the CDR3. The CDR3 spells CAISDPGLAGADTQYF. In DNA, the CDR3 is TGTGCCATCAGTGATCCGGGACTAGCGGGAGCGGATACGCAGTATTTT.

The chain couples TRBV5-1 to TRBJ2-7; D not certain. Germline V gene sequence: CDR1 SGHRS, CDR2 YFSETQ. This CDR3 contains 14 residues. V shed 4 bases and J shed 4 bases, with 15 bases lying between them. In DNA form, the CDR3 reads TGCGCCAGCAGCCCAAATGACCGCCCTTACGAGCAGTACTTC. Translation gives CASSPNDRPYEQYF.

This clone was counted only a few times. The rearrangement uses TRBV7-6 and TRBJ2-2; 10 positions agree with TRBD2. The V segment lost 3 bases and the J segment 6 bases; nucleotides outside the gene matches: 7. Germline assignment: CDR1 SGHVS and CDR2 FNYEAQ. The CDR3 is 16 amino acids. CDR3 region: CASSFVTSGTAGELFF. CDR3 nucleotide sequence: TGTGCCAGCAGCTTCGTTACTAGCGGGACGGCCGGGGAGCTGTTTTTT.

The chain carries TRBV10-3 and TRBJ2-3; D perhaps matches TRBD1 (5 bases). The CDR3 contains 13 residues. Germline CDR1 and CDR2: ENHRY and SYGVKD. The V end was cut by 10 bases, the J end by 2 bases, with 13 bases between. The CDR3 DNA is TGTGCCAACCAGGGCGGAAACACAGATACGCAGTATTTT. As protein: CANQGGNTDTQYF.

This clone came up many times. The V gene is TRBV19, the J gene TRBJ1-1, with TRBD1 matching over 7 bases. Germline V CDR1 and CDR2: LNHDA, SQIVND (reference sequence). The V gene end was trimmed by 1 base and the J gene end by 8 bases; junction bases not matched to a gene: 4. The CDR3 is made up of 13 amino acids. DNA of the CDR3: TGTGCCAGTAGTATAGTCCAGACAGGGGAAGCTTTCTTT. The encoded protein is CASSIVQTGEAFF.

This clone was seen just once. The chain employs TRBV14 and TRBJ2-1; 10 positions agree with TRBD2. V lost 1 base, J lost 6 bases, and 9 bases stayed unmatched. Germline CDR1 reads SGHDN; CDR2 reads FVKESK. This CDR3 comprises 17 residues. The CDR3 bases are TGTGCCAGCAGCCAAGTCCCCGGGCTAGCGGGAGTCAATGAGCAGTTCTTC. It is translated as CASSQVPGLAGVNEQFF.

The J gene is TRBJ2-5, the V gene TRBV18; the match to TRBD1 covers 9 bases. The CDR3 contains 13 residues. From germline, CDR1 is KGHSH and CDR2 LQKENI. V was clipped by 1 base and J by 9 bases; unmatched bases: 3. CDR3 loop: CASSPRDRDAQYF. CDR3 coding DNA: TGTGCCAGCTCACCACGGGACAGGGATGCCCAGTACTTC.

The chain couples TRBV7-8 to TRBJ2-2; D is uncertain. Germline CDR1 is SGHVS and CDR2 is FQNEAQ. The CDR3 covers 14 residues. Deletions cut 1 base from V and 4 bases from J, with 7 bases between. The CDR3 DNA sequence: TGTGCCAGCAGCTTAGTTAGAAGCACCGGGGAGCTGTTTTTT. This gives the protein CASSLVRSTGELFF.

V and J are TRBV27 and TRBJ2-1; D possibly corresponds to TRBD2 (5 bases). CDR3 size: 13 residues. Germline CDR1 and CDR2: MNHEY and SMNVEV (reference sequence). With 3 bases removed from V and 8 bases from J, the gap between germline ends came to 11 bases. The CDR3 is CASSFTWRDEQFF. The CDR3 region has the DNA TGTGCCAGCAGTTTCACGTGGCGGGATGAGCAGTTCTTC.

V and J are TRBV11-1 and TRBJ1-3; unclear D gene. From germline, CDR1 is SGHAT and CDR2 FQDESV (reference sequence). V lost 2 bases and J 0 bases, leaving 5 bases between the germline ends. The CDR3 is 14 amino acids. The CDR3 coding sequence is TGTGCCAGCAGCTTAAACCCCTCTGGAAACACCATATATTTT. Amino acid sequence: CASSLNPSGNTIYF.

This clone has only one observation. The J gene is TRBJ2-7, the V gene TRBV28, with D possibly being TRBD2 (6 bases). This CDR3 comprises 15 residues. V was shortened by 2 bases and J by 5 bases, with 16 bases between the two germline ends. Germline lookup yields CDR1 MDHEN and CDR2 SYDVKM. The CDR3 DNA reads TGTGCCAGCAGTTTAGGTGGGAGGAAGTTTAACGAGCAGTACTTC. Protein sequence: CASSLGGRKFNEQYF.

This chain uses TRBV6-5 with TRBJ2-2; 9 positions agree with TRBD2. The V gene end was trimmed by 7 bases and the J gene end by 3 bases; junction bases not matched to a gene: 6. The germline CDR1 and CDR2 sequences are MNHEY and SVGAGI. This CDR3 comprises 15 residues. CDR3 amino acids: CASTPTSGYTGELFF. DNA of the CDR3: TGTGCCAGCACCCCGACTAGCGGATACACCGGGGAGCTGTTTTTT.

The chain links TRBV6-6 to TRBJ2-7; D ambiguous. The CDR3 contains 14 residues. Trimming pared 2 bases from V and 2 bases from J, leaving 10 bases between. Germline CDR1 is MNHNY and CDR2 is SVGAGI (reference sequence). CDR3 region: CASSYLVGPYEQYF. The CDR3 nucleotides read TGTGCCAGCAGTTACCTGGTCGGCCCCTACGAGCAGTACTTC.

This sequence joins TRBV6-1 and TRBJ2-7, with D perhaps given as TRBD1 or TRBD2 (5 bases each). In germline, CDR1 is MNHNS, CDR2 SASEGT. V gave up 2 bases and J gave up 3 bases, with 14 bases separating them. This CDR3 is built from 15 residues. The CDR3 spells CASSEPGDPNYEQYF. The CDR3 coding sequence is TGTGCCAGCAGTGAACCCGGGGACCCCAACTACGAGCAGTACTTC.

This clone showed up just once. The chain combines TRBV6-5 with TRBJ1-3; D uncertain. The CDR3 totals 16 residues. From germline, CDR1 is MNHEY and CDR2 SVGAGI. Trimming left V 2 bases short and J 0 bases short, with 11 bases between. The CDR3 reads CASSYVNPSSGNTIYF. The CDR3 region has the DNA TGTGCCAGCAGTTACGTAAACCCTAGCTCTGGAAACACCATATATTTT.

This sequence joins TRBV19 and TRBJ2-5; maybe TRBD2 (6 bases). Germline V CDR1 and CDR2: LNHDA, SQIVND (reference sequence). Trimming took 1 base from V and 5 from J, leaving 23 bases between them. The CDR3 runs to 18 residues. CDR3 coding DNA: TGTGCCAGTAGTATAGGGATCTCATCGTGGGAGGTCTTTGAGACCCAGTACTTC. Protein sequence: CASSIGISSWEVFETQYF.

Points on this clone: The same CDR3 can be traced to other DNA sequences in this sample. V is TRBV28 and J is TRBJ1-2; TRBD1 agrees at 7 bases. With V trimmed by 5 bases and J by 5 bases, 5 bases remained unmatched. The germline V gene has CDR1 MDHEN and CDR2 SYDVKM. This CDR3 region has 13 residues. Written as DNA, the CDR3 is TGTGCCAGCAGTCCAGGGACAGTTTATGGCTACACCTTC. It specifies CASSPGTVYGYTF.

This sequence joins TRBV10-1 and TRBJ1-4; D call uncertain. Per germline, CDR1 WNHNN and CDR2 SYGVQD (reference sequence). V lost 2 bases, J lost 5 bases, and 9 bases lay in between. The CDR3 loop spans 14 amino acids. CDR3 sequence reads: CASSEGQSNEKLFF. The CDR3 region has the DNA TGCGCCAGCAGTGAGGGCCAGTCAAATGAAAAACTGTTTTTT.